Ten or more counts support the clone carrying this T cell receptor beta chain. These data are taken from a study of read filtering for tumor transcriptome and immune sequencing. Molecular barcoded adaptors covering alpha/delta and beta/gamma chains were used on roughly 400 ng RNA. TCRdb analysed the reads with MiXCR anew, one entry per CDR3 protein. This table has roughly 130,000 distinct CDR3 sequences, 13% appearing once. CDR1 is SGHTA and CDR2 is FQGNSA in the germline V gene. The CDR3 runs 13 residues. Trimming pared 5 bases from V and 10 bases from J, leaving 15 bases between. The material sequenced was a population of CD138-negative cells sorted from bone marrow. The sequence came from a donor at least 40 years old with multiple myeloma. V usage is TRBV7-2 and J usage is TRBJ2-1; D gene uncertain. CDR3 DNA: TGTGCCAGCAGCCCCCGACTTGGCGGCGAGCAGTTCTTC. Encoded protein: CASSPRLGGEQFF.